This T cell receptor beta chain came from a study of blood T cell repertoires in COVID-19. Study-wide background: PBMCs, B-cell-depleted T cells, or T cells were the source of the cDNA or gDNA that made up the material.

In the authors' methods: Cell counts per sample came from amplifying reference gene primers. The repertoire was sequenced with immunoSEQ multiplex PCR; TCRdb's copy has only in-frame clones and lacks some. The V and J calls and the clone size are those of that table, but D and trimming were determined from the DNA. The table includes roughly 200,000 clones, 70% to 90% detected once. The TCR sequence derives from a young man with active or convalescent COVID-19. What was sequenced was peripheral blood.

The CDR3: CASSEEGLNGNTIYF. Here the CDR3 DNA reads TGTGCCAGCAGTGAGGAGGGCTTGAATGGAAACACCATATATTTT. The chain is built from TRBV2 and TRBJ1-3; no clear D. V was trimmed by 3 bases and J by 3 bases, leaving 12 bases between them. The CDR3 has 15 amino acids. Germline V gene data show CDR1 as SNHLY and CDR2 as FYNNEI.